These T cell receptor beta chains were read from a single sample in a study of T cells in Graves' hyperthyroidism and ophthalmopathy. One entry per CDR3 protein results from TCRdb running MiXCR on the multiplex PCR reads. The repertoire has around 440,000 distinct CDR3 sequences, approximately 14% of them found once; the top ten carry less than 15%. Sequencing was performed on blood. These receptors were collected from a woman in her late teens or twenties with Graves' hyperthyroidism. Each CDR3 is given with its conserved first and last residue. D genes are given only for firm matches. Size is omitted from some rows. Given values are once, few, many or a class for expanded clones.

few TRBJ1-4 - TRBV3-1 CASSQDSFFRWGTGSEKLFF TGTGCCAGCAGCCAAGACTCGTTCTTCCGGTGGGGAACGGGAAGTGAAAAACTGTTTTTT
- TRBJ2-5 - TRBV27 CASRLGQSQETQYF TGTGCCAGCAGGTTAGGACAGAGCCAAGAGACCCAGTACTTC
many TRBJ2-7 TRBD1 TRBV6-2/TRBV6-3 CASSYTQGSQYF TGTGCCAGCAGTTACACACAGGGGTCGCAGTACTTC
many TRBJ2-1 TRBD2 TRBV6-1 CASSEWSSGRARNEQFF TGTGCCAGCAGTGAATGGTCTAGCGGGAGGGCCCGGAATGAGCAGTTCTTC
many TRBJ2-7 - TRBV5-1 CASSLDPGSTYEQYF TGCGCCAGCAGCTTGGATCCGGGATCGACCTACGAGCAGTACTTC
many TRBJ1-5 - TRBV5-5 CASSLAGTGPQHF TGTGCCAGCAGCTTGGCCGGCACGGGGCCCCAGCATTTT
- TRBJ2-7 - TRBV4-3 CASSQKQLGYEQYF TGCGCCAGCAGCCAAAAACAGTTGGGCTACGAGCAGTACTTC
- TRBJ1-2 - TRBV6-1 CASSEAGSPTSTTF TGTGCCAGCAGTGAAGCAGGCAGTCCGACCTCTACCACCTTC
few TRBJ1-1 - TRBV28 CASSSFPPIGLNTEAFF TGTGCCAGCAGTTCGTTTCCCCCAATAGGACTAAACACTGAAGCTTTCTTT
- TRBJ1-4 TRBD1 TRBV9 CASSVDDRGNEKLFF TGTGCCAGCAGCGTAGATGACAGGGGGAATGAAAAACTGTTTTTT
- TRBJ2-2 TRBD1 TRBV5-1 CASSLGDRRTGELFF TGCGCCAGCAGCTTGGGGGACAGACGTACCGGGGAGCTGTTTTTT
- TRBJ2-7 TRBD1 TRBV24-1 CATSERGQGGHEQYF TGTGCCACCAGTGAGCGAGGACAGGGAGGCCACGAGCAGTACTTC
- TRBJ2-3 - TRBV5-1 CASTWGSGANTQYF TGCGCCAGCACCTGGGGGTCCGGGGCAAATACGCAGTATTTT
many TRBJ1-1 TRBD1 TRBV7-8 CATFRVQGANTEAFF TGTGCCACATTCCGTGTACAGGGGGCGAACACTGAAGCTTTCTTT
few TRBJ1-5 TRBD1 TRBV29-1 CSVPGTGVLRNQPQHF TGCAGCGTCCCCGGGACAGGGGTTTTACGCAATCAGCCCCAGCATTTT
- TRBJ2-1 TRBD2 TRBV3-1 CASSPWGLAGDYNEQFF TGTGCCAGCAGCCCTTGGGGACTAGCGGGGGACTACAATGAGCAGTTCTTC
few TRBJ1-5 - TRBV28 CASSLLDSRNQPQHF TGTGCCAGCAGTTTATTAGATAGCCGCAATCAGCCCCAGCATTTT
many TRBJ2-5 TRBD2 TRBV11-2 CASSLDPGGVQETQYF TGTGCCAGCAGCTTAGATCCGGGGGGAGTCCAAGAGACCCAGTACTTC
many TRBJ1-1 - TRBV28 CASSLRDSGSAFF TGTGCCAGCAGTTTACGCGACAGCGGCTCAGCTTTCTTT
- TRBJ2-3 - TRBV18 CASSPPDSLIGRDTQYF TGTGCCAGCTCACCACCGGACAGCTTAATCGGCAGAGATACGCAGTATTTT
many TRBJ2-1 - TRBV16 CASSQSARSYNEQFF TGTGCCAGCAGCCAATCGGCACGCTCCTACAATGAGCAGTTCTTC
many TRBJ1-6 - TRBV20-1 CSVDRQNNSPLHF TGCAGTGTAGACCGACAGAATAATTCACCCCTCCACTTT
once TRBJ2-3 - TRBV19 CASRVRDTQYF TGTGCCAGTAGAGTGAGGGATACGCAGTATTTT
- TRBJ2-3 TRBD2 TRBV27 CASSGTSGRHTQYF TGTGCCAGCAGCGGGACTAGCGGACGACATACGCAGTATTTT
many TRBJ2-1 - TRBV29-1 CSVERLLKKSSYNEQFF TGCAGCGTTGAACGGCTCCTAAAGAAGAGCTCCTACAATGAGCAGTTCTTC
many TRBJ2-1 TRBD1 TRBV5-1 CASSVTGTGGANEQFF TGCGCCAGCAGCGTTACCGGGACAGGGGGTGCCAATGAGCAGTTCTTC
many TRBJ2-5 TRBD2 TRBV14 CASSQDPRREETQYF TGTGCCAGCAGCCAAGATCCTAGGCGGGAGGAGACCCAGTACTTC
many TRBJ2-5 TRBD2 TRBV24-1 CATSPGLANQETQYF TGTGCCACCAGTCCGGGACTAGCGAACCAAGAGACCCAGTACTTC
many TRBJ2-1 - TRBV2 CASKGNEQFF TGTGCCAGCAAGGGGAATGAGCAGTTCTTC
many TRBJ1-5 - TRBV7-9 CASSLGPGYGPQHF TGTGCCAGCAGCTTGGGTCCGGGGTATGGGCCCCAGCATTTT
- TRBJ2-7 - TRBV20-1 CSARWTESYEQYF TGCAGTGCGCGGTGGACAGAGTCCTACGAGCAGTACTTC